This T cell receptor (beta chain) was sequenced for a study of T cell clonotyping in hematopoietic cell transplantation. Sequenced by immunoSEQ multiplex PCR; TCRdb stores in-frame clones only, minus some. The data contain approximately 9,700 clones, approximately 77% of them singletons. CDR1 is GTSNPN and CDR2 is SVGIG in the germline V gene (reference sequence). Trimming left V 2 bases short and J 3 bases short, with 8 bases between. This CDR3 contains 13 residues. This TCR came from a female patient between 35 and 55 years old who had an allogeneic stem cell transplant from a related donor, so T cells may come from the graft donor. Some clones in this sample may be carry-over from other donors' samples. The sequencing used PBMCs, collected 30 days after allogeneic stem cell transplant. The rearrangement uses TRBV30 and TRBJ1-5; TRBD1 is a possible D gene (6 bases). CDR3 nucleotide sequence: TGTGCCTGGAGTCAGGGGAACAATCAGCCCCAGCATTTT. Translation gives CAWSQGNNQPQHF.